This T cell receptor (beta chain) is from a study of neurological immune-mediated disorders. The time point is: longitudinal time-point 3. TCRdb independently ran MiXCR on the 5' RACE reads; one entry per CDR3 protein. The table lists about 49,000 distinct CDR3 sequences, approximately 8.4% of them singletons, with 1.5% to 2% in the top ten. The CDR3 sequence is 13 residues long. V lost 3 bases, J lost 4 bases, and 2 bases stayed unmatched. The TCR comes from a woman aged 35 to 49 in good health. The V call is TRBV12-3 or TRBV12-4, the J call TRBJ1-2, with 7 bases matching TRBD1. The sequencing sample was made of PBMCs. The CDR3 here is CASSFPGGYGYTF. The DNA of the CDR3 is TGTGCCAGCAGTTTTCCAGGGGGCTATGGCTACACCTTC.